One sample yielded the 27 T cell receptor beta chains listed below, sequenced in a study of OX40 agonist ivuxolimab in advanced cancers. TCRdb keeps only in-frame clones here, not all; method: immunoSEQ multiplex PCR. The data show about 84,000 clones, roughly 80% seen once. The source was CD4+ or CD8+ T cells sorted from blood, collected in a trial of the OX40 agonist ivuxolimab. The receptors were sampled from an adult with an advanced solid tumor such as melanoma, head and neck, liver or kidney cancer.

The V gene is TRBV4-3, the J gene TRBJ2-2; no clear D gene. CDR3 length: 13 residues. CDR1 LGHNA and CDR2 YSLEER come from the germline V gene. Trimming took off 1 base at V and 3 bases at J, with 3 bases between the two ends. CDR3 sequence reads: CASSQAYTGELFF. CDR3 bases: TGCGCCAGCAGCCAAGCGTACACCGGGGAGCTGTTTTTT.

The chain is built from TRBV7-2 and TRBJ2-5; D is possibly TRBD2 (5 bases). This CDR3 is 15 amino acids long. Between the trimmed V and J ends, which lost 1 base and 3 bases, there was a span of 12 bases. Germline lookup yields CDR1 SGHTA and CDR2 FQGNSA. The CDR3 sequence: CASSLGYTGKETQYF. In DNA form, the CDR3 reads TGTGCCAGCAGCTTAGGTTATACGGGGAAAGAGACCCAGTACTTC.

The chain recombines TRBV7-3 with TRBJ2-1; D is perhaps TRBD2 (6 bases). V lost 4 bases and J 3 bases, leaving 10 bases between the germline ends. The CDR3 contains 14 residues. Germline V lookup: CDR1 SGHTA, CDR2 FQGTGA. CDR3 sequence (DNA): TGTGCCAGCAGCTCCGGGGGATACTACAATGAGCAGTTCTTC. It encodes CASSSGGYYNEQFF.

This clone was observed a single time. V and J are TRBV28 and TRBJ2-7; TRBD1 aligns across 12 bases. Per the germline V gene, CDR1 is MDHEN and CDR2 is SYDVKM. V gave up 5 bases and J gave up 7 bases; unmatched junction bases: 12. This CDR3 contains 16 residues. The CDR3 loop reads CASSIRDRGPAGEQYV. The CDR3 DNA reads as TGTGCCAGCAGTATCCGGGACAGGGGGCCCGCTGGAGAGCAGTACGTC.

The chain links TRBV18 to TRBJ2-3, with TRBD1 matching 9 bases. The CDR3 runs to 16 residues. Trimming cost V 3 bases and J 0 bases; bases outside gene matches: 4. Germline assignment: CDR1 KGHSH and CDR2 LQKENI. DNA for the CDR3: TGTGCCAGCTCACCGACAGGGGGAACTAGCACAGATACGCAGTATTTT. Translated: CASSPTGGTSTDTQYF.

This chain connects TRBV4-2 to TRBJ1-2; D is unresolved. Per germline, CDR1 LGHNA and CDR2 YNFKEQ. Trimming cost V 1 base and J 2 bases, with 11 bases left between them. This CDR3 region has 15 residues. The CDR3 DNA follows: TGTGCCAGCAGCCAAGGTTTGGCAGGAAACTATGGCTACACCTTC. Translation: CASSQGLAGNYGYTF.

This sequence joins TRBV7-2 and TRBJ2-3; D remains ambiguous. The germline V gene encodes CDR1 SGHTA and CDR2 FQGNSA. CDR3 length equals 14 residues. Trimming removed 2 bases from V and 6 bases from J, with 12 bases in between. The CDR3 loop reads CASSLKRLRDTQYF. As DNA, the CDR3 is TGTGCCAGCAGCTTAAAACGGCTCAGGGATACGCAGTATTTT. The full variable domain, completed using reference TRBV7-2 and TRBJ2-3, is GAGVSQSPSNKVTEKGKDVELRCDPISGHTALYWYRQSLGQGLEFLIYFQGNSAPDKSGLPSDRFSAERTGGSVSTLTIQRTQQEDSAVYLCASSLKRLRDTQYFGPGTRLTVL.

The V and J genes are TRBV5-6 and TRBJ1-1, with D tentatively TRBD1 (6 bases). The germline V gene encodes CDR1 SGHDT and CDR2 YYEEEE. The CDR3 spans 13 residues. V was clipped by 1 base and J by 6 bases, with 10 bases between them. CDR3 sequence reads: CASSLSQGAEAFF. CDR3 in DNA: TGTGCCAGCAGCTTGTCACAGGGCGCTGAAGCTTTCTTT.

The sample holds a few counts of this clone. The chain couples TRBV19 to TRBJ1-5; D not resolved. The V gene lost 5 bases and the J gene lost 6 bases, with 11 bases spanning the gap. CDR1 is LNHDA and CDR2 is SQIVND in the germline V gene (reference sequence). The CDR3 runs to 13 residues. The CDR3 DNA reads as TGTGCCAGTAGTGGCTCTCGGGGTCAGCCCCAGCATTTT. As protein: CASSGSRGQPQHF.

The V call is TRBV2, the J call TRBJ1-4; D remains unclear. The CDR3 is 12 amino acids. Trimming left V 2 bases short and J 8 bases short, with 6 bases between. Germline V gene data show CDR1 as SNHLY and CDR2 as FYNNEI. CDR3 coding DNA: TGTGCCAGCAGTGAATTACTAGAAAAACTGTTTTTT. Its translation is CASSELLEKLFF.

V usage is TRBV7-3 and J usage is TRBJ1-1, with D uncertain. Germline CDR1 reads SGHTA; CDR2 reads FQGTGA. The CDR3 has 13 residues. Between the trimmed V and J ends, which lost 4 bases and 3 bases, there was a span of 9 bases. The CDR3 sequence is CASSYSRDTEAFF. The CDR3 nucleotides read TGTGCCAGCAGCTACTCGCGGGACACTGAAGCTTTCTTT.

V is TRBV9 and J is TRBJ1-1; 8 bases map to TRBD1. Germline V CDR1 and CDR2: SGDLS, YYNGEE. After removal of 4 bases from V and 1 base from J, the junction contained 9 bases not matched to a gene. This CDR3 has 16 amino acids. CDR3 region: CASSPRTGISNTEAFF. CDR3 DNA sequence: TGTGCCAGCAGCCCCCGGACAGGGATTTCGAACACTGAAGCTTTCTTT.

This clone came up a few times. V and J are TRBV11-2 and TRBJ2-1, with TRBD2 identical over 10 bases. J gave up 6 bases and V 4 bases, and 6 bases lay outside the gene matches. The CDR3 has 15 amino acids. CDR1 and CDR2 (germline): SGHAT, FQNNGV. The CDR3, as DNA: TGTGCCAGCAGCTCACAGCGGGGGGGCTTCAATGAGCAGTTCTTC. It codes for CASSSQRGGFNEQFF. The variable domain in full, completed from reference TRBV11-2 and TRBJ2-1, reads EAGVAQSPRYKIIEKRQSVAFWCNPISGHATLYWYQQILGQGPKLLIQFQNNGVVDDSQLPKDRFSAERLKGVDSTLKIQPAKLEDSAVYLCASSSQRGGFNEQFFGPGTRLTVL.

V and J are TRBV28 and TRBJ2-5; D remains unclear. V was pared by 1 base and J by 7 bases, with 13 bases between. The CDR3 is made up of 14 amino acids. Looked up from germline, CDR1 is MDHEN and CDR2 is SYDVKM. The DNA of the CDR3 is TGTGCCAGCAGTTTATACGGAGCCCGGGCGACCCAGTACTTC. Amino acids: CASSLYGARATQYF. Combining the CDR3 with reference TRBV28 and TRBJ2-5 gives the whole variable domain DVKVTQSSRYLVKRTGEKVFLECVQDMDHENMFWYRQDPGLGLRLIYFSYDVKMKEKGDIPEGYSVSREKKERFSLILESASTNQTSMYLCASSLYGARATQYFGPGTRLLVL.

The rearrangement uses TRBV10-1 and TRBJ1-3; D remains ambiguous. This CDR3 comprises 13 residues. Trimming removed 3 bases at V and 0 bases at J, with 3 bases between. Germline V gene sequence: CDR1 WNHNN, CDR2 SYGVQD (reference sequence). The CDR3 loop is CASSDYSGNTIYF. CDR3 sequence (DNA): TGCGCCAGCAGTGATTACTCTGGAAACACCATATATTTT.

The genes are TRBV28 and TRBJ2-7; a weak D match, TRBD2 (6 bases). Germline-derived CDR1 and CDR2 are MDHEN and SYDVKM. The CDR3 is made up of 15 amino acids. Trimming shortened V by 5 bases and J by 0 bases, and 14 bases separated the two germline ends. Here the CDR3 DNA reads TGTGCCAGCAGTGCCCGGGGGTCCCCCTCCTACGAGCAGTACGTC. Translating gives CASSARGSPSYEQYV.

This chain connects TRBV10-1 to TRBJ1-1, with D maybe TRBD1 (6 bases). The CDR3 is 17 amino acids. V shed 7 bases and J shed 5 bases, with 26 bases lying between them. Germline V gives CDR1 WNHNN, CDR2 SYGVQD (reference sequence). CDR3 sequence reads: CASTPYRGAQKETEAFF. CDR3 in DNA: TGCGCCAGCACCCCTTATCGGGGGGCGCAGAAGGAGACTGAAGCTTTCTTT.

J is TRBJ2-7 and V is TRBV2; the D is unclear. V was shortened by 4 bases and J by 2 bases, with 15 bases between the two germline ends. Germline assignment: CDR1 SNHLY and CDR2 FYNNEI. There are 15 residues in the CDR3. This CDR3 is CASSGGNGGAYEQYV. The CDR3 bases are TGTGCCAGCAGTGGAGGTAATGGTGGGGCCTACGAGCAGTACGTC.

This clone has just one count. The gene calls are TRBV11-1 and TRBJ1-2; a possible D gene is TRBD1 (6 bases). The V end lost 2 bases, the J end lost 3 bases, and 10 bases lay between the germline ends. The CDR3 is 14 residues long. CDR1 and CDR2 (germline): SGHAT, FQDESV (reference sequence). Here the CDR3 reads CASSLRRQDYGYTF. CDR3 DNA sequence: TGTGCCAGCAGCTTAAGACGACAGGACTATGGCTACACCTTC.

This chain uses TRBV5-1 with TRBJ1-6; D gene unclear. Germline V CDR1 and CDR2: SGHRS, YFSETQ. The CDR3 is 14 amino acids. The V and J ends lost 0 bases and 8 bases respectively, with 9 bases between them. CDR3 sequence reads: CASSLGSADSPLHF. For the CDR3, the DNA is TGCGCCAGCAGCTTGGGGTCGGCGGATTCACCCCTCCACTTT.

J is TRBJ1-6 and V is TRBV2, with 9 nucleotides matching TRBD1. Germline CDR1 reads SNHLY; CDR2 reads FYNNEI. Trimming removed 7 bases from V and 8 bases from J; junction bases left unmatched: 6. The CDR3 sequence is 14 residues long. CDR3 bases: TGTGCCAGCACCTTGGGACAGGGAGATTCACCCCTCCACTTT. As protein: CASTLGQGDSPLHF. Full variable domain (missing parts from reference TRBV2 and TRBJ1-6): EPEVTQTPSHQVTQMGQEVILRCVPISNHLYFYWYRQILGQKVEFLVSFYNNEISEKSEIFDDQFSVERPDGSNFTLKIRSTKLEDSAMYFCASTLGQGDSPLHFGNGTRLTVT.

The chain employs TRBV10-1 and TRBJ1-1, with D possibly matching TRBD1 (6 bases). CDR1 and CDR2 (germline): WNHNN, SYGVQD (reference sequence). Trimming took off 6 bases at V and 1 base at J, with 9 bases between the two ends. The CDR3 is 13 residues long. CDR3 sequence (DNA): TGCGCCAGCAGAAACAGGGAGAACACTGAAGCTTTCTTT. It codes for CASRNRENTEAFF.

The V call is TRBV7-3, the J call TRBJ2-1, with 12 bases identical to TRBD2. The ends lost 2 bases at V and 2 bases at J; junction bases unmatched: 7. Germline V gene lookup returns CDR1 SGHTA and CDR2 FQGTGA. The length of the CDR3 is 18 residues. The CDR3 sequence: CASSLDGLAGGPYNEQFF. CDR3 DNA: TGTGCCAGCAGCTTAGACGGGCTAGCGGGGGGGCCCTACAATGAGCAGTTCTTC.

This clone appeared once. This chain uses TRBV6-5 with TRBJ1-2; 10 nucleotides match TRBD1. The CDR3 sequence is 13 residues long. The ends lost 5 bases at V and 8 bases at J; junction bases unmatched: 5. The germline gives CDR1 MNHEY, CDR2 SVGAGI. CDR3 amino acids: CASSRGQGRGYTF. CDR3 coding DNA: TGTGCCAGCAGTAGGGGACAGGGGAGAGGCTACACCTTC.

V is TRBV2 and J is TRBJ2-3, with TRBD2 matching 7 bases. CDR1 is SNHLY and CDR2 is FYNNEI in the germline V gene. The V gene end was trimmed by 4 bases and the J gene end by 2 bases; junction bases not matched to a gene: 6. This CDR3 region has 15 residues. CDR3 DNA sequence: TGTGCCAGCAGTGTTTTGGGGGGGACCACAGATACGCAGTATTTT. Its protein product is CASSVLGGTTDTQYF.

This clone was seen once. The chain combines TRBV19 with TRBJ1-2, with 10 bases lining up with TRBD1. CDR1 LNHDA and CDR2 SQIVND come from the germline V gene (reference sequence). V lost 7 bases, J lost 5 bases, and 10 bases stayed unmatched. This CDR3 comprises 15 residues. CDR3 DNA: TGTGCCAGTAACCTGCCGGGACAGGGGAGGTATGGCTACACCTTC. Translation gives CASNLPGQGRYGYTF.

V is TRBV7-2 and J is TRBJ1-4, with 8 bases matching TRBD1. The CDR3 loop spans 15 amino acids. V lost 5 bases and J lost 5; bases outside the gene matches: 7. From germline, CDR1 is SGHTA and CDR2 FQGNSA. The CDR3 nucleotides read TGTGCCAGCAGCGCCCGGACAGGGAACAATGAAAAACTGTTTTTT. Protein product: CASSARTGNNEKLFF.